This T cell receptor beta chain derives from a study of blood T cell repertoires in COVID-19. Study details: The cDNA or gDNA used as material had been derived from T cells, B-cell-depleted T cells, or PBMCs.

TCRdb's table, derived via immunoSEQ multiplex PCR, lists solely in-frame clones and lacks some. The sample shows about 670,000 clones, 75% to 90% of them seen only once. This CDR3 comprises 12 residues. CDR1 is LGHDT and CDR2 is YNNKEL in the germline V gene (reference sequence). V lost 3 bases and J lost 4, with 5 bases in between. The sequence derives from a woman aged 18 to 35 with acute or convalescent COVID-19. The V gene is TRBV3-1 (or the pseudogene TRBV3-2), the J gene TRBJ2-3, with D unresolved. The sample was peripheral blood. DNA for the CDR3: TGTGCCAGCAGCCAGGCAGCAGATACGCAGTATTTT. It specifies CASSQAADTQYF.